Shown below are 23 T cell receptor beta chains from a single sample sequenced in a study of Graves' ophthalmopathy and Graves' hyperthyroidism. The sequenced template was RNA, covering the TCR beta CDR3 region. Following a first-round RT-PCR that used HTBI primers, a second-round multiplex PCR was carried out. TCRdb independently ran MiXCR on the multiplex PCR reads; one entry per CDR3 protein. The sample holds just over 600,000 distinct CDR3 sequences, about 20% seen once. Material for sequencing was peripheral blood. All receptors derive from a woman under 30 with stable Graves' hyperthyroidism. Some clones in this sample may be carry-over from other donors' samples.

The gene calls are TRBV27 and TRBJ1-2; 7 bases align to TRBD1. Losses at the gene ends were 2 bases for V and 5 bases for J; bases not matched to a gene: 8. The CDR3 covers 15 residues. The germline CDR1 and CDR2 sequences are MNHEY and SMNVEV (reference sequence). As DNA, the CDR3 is TGTGCCAGCAGTTTAGTCCCCACAGGGGAATATGGCTACACCTTC. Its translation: CASSLVPTGEYGYTF.

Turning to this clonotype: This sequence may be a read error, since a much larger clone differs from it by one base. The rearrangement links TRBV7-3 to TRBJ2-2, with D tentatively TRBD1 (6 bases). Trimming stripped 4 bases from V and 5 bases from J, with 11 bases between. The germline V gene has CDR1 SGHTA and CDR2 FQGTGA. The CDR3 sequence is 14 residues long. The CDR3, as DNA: TGTGCCAGCAGCTGGCACAGGGATACCGGGGAGCTGTTTTTT. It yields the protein CASSWHRDTGELFF.

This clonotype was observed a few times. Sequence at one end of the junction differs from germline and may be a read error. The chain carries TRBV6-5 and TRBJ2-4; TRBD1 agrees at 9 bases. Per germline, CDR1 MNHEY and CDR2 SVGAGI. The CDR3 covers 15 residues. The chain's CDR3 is CASSSGQGDTNIKYF. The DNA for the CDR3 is TGTGCCAGCAGTTCGGGACAGGGTGACACAAACATTAAGTACTTC.

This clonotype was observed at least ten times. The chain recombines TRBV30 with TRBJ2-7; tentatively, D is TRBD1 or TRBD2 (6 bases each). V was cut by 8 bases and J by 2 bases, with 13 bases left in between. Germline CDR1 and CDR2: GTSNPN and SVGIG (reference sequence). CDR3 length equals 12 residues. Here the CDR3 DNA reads TGTGCCGGGGGGCAAGGCGCCTACGAGCAGTACTTC. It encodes CAGGQGAYEQYF.

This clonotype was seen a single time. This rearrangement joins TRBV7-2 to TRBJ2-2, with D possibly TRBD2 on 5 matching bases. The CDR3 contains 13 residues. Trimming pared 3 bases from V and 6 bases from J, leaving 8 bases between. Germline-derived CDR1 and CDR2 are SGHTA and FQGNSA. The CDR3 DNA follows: TGTGCCAGCAGCTTTCTAGCTCCCGGGGAGCTGTTTTTT. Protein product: CASSFLAPGELFF.

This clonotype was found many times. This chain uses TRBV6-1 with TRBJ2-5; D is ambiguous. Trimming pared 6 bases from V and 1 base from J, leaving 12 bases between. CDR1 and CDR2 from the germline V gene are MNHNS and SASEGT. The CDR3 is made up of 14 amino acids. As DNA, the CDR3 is TGTGCCAGCAGCCCACTGGGCAGCCAAGAGACCCAGTACTTC. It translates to CASSPLGSQETQYF.

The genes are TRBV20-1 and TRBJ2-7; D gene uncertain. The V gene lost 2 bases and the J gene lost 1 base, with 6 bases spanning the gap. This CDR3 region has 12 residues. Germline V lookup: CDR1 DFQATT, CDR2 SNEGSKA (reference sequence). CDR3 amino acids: CSARQPSYEQYF. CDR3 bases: TGCAGTGCTAGACAGCCTTCCTACGAGCAGTACTTC.

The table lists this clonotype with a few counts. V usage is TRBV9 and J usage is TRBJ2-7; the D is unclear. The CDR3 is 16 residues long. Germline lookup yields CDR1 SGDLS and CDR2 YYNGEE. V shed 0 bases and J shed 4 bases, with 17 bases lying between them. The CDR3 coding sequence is TGTGCCAGCAGCGTAGAGGTGAGAACGGACCAGTACGAGCAGTACTTC. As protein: CASSVEVRTDQYEQYF.

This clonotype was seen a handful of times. For the CDR3, the DNA is TGTGCCAGCAGCAACAGGCACGGGGAGCTGTTTTTT. It is translated as CASSNRHGELFF. The V and J genes are TRBV7-3 and TRBJ2-2; TRBD1 is a possible D gene (5 bases). Looked up from germline, CDR1 is SGHTA and CDR2 is FQGTGA. The length of the CDR3 is 12 residues. V gave up 5 bases and J gave up 7 bases, with 8 bases separating them.

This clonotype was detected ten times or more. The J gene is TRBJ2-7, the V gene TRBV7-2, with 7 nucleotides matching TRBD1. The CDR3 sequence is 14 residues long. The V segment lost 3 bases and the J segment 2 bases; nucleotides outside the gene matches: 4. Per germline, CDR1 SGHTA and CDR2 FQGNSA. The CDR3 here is CASSFTGQTYEQYF. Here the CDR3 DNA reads TGTGCCAGCAGCTTCACGGGACAGACCTACGAGCAGTACTTC.

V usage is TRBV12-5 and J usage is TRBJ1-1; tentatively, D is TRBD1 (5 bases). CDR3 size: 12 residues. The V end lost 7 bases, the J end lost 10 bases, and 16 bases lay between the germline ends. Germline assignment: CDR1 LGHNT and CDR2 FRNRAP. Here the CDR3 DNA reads TGTGCTAGTGAATCTCAGGAGGGGTCAGCTTTCTTT. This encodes CASESQEGSAFF.

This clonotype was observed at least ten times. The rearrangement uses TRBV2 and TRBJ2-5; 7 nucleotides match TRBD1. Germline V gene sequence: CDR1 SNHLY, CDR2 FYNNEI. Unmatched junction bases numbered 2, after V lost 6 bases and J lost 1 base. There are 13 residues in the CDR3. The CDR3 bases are TGTGCCAGCAGGTACAGGGGCCAAGAGACCCAGTACTTC. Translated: CASRYRGQETQYF.

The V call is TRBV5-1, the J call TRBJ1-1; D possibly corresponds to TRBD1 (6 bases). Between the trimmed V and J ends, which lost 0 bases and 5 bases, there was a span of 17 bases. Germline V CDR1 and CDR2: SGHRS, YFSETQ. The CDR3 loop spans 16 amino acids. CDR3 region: CASSLGTRGQGTEAFF. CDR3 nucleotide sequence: TGCGCCAGCAGCTTGGGGACCAGGGGCCAAGGGACTGAAGCTTTCTTT.

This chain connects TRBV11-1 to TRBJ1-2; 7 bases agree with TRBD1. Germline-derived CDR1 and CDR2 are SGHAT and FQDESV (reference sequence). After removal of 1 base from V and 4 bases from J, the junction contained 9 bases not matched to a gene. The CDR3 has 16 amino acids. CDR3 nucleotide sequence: TGTGCCAGCAGCTTAGGGTCCTGGGGACAGACCTATGGCTACACCTTC. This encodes CASSLGSWGQTYGYTF.

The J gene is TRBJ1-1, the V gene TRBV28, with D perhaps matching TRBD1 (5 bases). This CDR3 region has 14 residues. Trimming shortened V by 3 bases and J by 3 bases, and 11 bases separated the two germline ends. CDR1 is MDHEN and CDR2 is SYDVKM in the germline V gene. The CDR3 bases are TGTGCCAGCAGTTTTCAGGGAGAATACACTGAAGCTTTCTTT. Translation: CASSFQGEYTEAFF.

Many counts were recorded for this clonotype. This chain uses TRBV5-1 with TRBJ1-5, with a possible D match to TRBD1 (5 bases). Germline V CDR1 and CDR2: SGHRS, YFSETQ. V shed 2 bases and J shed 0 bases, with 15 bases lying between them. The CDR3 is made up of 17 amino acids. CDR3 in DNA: TGCGCCAGCAGCTTTTCCACGGGACGGGATAGCAATCAGCCCCAGCATTTT. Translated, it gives CASSFSTGRDSNQPQHF. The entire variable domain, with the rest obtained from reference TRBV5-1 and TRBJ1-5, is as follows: KAGVTQTPRYLIKTRGQQVTLSCSPISGHRSVSWYQQTPGQGLQFLFEYFSETQRNKGNFPGRFSGRQFSNSRSEMNVSTLELGDSALYLCASSFSTGRDSNQPQHFGDGTRLSIL.

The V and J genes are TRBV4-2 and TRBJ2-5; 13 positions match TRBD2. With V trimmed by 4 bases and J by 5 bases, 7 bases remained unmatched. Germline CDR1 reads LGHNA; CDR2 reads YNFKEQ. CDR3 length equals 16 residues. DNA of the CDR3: TGTGCCAGCAGCCCCCAAACTAGCGGGGGGGCGGAGACCCAGTACTTC. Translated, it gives CASSPQTSGGAETQYF.

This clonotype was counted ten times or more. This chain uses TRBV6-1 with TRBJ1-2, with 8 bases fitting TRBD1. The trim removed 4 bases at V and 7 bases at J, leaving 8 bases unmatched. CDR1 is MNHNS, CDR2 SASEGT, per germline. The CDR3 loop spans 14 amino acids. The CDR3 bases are TGTGCCAGCAGTGTCGACAGGGGAGAATCTGGCTACACCTTC. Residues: CASSVDRGESGYTF.

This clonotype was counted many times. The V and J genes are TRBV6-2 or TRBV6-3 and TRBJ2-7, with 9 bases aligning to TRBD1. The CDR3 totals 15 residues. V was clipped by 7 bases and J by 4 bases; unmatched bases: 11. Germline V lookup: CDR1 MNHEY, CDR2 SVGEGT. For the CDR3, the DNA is TGTGCCAGCACCTCGCCGGGACAGGGATCTTACGAGCAGTACTTC. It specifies CASTSPGQGSYEQYF.

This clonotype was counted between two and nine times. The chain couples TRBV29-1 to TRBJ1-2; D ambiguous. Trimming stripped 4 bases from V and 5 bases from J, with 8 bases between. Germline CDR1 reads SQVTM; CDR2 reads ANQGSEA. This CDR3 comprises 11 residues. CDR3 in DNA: TGCAGCGTTGGGGGTGGTTATGGCTACACCTTC. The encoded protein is CSVGGGYGYTF.

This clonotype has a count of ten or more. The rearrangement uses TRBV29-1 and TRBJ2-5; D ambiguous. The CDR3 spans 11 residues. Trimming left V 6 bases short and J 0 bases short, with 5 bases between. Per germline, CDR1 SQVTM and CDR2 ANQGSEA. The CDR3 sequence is CSVTDQETQYF. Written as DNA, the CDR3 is TGCAGCGTGACCGACCAAGAGACCCAGTACTTC.

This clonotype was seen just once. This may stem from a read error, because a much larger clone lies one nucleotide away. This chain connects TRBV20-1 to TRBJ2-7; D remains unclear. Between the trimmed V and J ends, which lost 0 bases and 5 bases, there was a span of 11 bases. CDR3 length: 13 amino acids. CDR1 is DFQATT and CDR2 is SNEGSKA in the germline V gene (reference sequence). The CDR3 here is CSARDGLRHEQYV. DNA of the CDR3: TGCAGTGCTAGAGATGGCCTTAGGCACGAGCAGTACGTC.

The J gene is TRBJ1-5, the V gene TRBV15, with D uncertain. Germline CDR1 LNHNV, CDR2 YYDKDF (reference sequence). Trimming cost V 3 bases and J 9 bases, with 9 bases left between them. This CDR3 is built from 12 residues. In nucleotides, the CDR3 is TGTGCCACCAGCAGGCCACATGGGCCCCAGCATTTT. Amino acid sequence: CATSRPHGPQHF.